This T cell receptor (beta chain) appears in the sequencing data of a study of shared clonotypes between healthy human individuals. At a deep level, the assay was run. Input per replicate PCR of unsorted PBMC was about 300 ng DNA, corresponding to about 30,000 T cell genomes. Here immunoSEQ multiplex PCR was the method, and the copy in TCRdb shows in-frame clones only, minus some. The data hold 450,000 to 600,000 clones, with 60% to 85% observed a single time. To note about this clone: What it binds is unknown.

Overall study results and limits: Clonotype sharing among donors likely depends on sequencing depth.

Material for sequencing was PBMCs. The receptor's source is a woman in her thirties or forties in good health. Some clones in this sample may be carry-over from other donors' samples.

The CDR3 nucleotides read TGTGCCAGCTCACCAAACTTTGGTAGGAGAGAGACCCAGTACTTC. Protein sequence: CASSPNFGRRETQYF. The rearrangement joins TRBV18 to TRBJ2-5, with D hard to call. The germline CDR1 and CDR2 sequences are KGHSH and LQKENI. V was clipped by 2 bases and J by 4 bases, with 14 bases between them. The length of the CDR3 is 15 residues.